Presented here are 8 T cell receptor beta chains from one specimen sequenced in a study of preoperative IRX-2 immunotherapy in early breast cancer. The data were produced by immunoSEQ multiplex PCR, yet TCRdb's version contains in-frame clones alone and is incomplete. The repertoire holds around 29,000 clones, with 82% as singletons. Treatment described: preoperative locoregional IRX-2 cytokine immunotherapy. Sampling was performed from a patient treated with IRX-2 immunotherapy. Receptors originate from a human donor with breast cancer.

The chain employs TRBV11-3 and TRBJ2-3; TRBD2 matches 7 bases. The length of the CDR3 is 17 residues. Germline CDR1 SGHNT, CDR2 YENEEA. Trimming at V came to 5 bases and at J to 6 bases, leaving 17 bases not matched to a gene. In DNA form, the CDR3 reads TGTGCCAGCAGCCCCCAGGGTAGCGGGCTACTCCGGGATACGCAGTATTTT. Translated, it gives CASSPQGSGLLRDTQYF.

The genes are TRBV6-8 and TRBJ1-1, with no clear D. The V end lost 2 bases, the J end lost 9 bases, and 16 bases lay between the germline ends. CDR3 size: 14 residues. Germline values: CDR1 MNHGY, CDR2 SAAAGT. Written as DNA, the CDR3 is TGTGCCAGCAGTTACGACCCGGGAACAAGTAAAGCTTTCTTT. This encodes CASSYDPGTSKAFF.

The chain combines TRBV30 with TRBJ1-3; no clear D gene. CDR1 and CDR2 (germline): GTSNPN, SVGIG (reference sequence). This CDR3 is 14 amino acids long. V shed 3 bases and J shed 0 bases, with 9 bases lying between them. The CDR3 loop reads CAWSARASGNTIYF. The CDR3 DNA is TGTGCCTGGAGCGCCCGGGCCTCTGGAAACACCATATATTTT.

Only a few counts were recorded for this clone. The V call is TRBV11-3, the J call TRBJ1-6, with a weak D call TRBD1 (5 bases). V was clipped by 3 bases and J by 8 bases, with 11 bases between them. This CDR3 has 14 residues. In germline, CDR1 is SGHNT, CDR2 YENEEA. In nucleotides, the CDR3 is TGTGCCAGCAGCTTCGCAGGGTTGGATTCACCCCTCCACTTT. Translating gives CASSFAGLDSPLHF.

This sequence joins TRBV7-1 and TRBJ2-3; the match to TRBD2 covers 8 bases. TRBV7-1 is known as an ORF, though its function is uncertain. The CDR3 runs to 14 residues. Trimming took 5 bases from V and 2 from J; bases not matched to a gene: 3. The CDR3 reads CASSTGGATDTQYF. The CDR3 DNA is TGTGCCAGCAGCACCGGGGGGGCCACAGATACGCAGTATTTT.

The chain employs TRBV28 and TRBJ2-1, with 8 bases identical to TRBD1. V shed 6 bases and J 7 bases; nucleotides not matched to a gene: 8. The CDR3 covers 14 residues. In germline, CDR1 is MDHEN, CDR2 SYDVKM. CDR3 protein: CASRGDRQLNEQFF. CDR3 DNA sequence: TGTGCCAGCAGGGGGGACAGGCAATTAAATGAGCAGTTCTTC. The complete variable domain, with remaining parts taken from reference TRBV28 and TRBJ2-1, reads DVKVTQSSRYLVKRTGEKVFLECVQDMDHENMFWYRQDPGLGLRLIYFSYDVKMKEKGDIPEGYSVSREKKERFSLILESASTNQTSMYLCASRGDRQLNEQFFGPGTRLTVL.

This chain joins TRBV18 and TRBJ1-2; 11 bases fit TRBD1. The CDR3 runs to 15 residues. CDR1 is KGHSH and CDR2 is LQKENI in the germline V gene. V dropped 4 bases and J dropped 4; count of bases not matched to a gene: 5. The CDR3 nucleotides read TGTGCCAGCTCACAAGGACAGGGGGCAAGCTATGGCTACACCTTC. This translates into CASSQGQGASYGYTF. The full variable domain, its missing parts supplied by reference TRBV18 and TRBJ1-2, is NAGVMQNPRHLVRRRGQEARLRCSPMKGHSHVYWYRQLPEEGLKFMVYLQKENIIDESGMPKERFSAEFPKEGPSILRIQQVVRGDSAAYFCASSQGQGASYGYTFGSGTRLTVV.

This clone has only one observation. The chain joins TRBV28 to TRBJ2-2; 9 bases are a match to TRBD2. Germline CDR1 MDHEN, CDR2 SYDVKM. This CDR3 contains 15 residues. The ends lost 8 bases at V and 2 bases at J; junction bases unmatched: 6. In DNA form, the CDR3 reads TGTGCCAGCGACCCTAGCGGGGCCAACACCGGGGAGCTGTTTTTT. Amino acids: CASDPSGANTGELFF.